Here is one T cell receptor (beta chain) with its context. What it binds is unknown. This specimen comes from a study of CD8+ T cells in alopecia areata. Study context: Twice daily, treated patients received 5 to 10 mg of oral tofacitinib. Patients given treatment had severity scored by the percentage of scalp area affected.

Documented treatment: oral pan-JAK inhibitor, 5-10 mg twice daily. Researchers took lesional scalp punch biopsies and peripheral blood from people who were alopecia areata patients. The authors extracted RNA and reverse transcribed it into cDNA as the sequencing template. Assay: immunoSEQ multiplex PCR; the TCRdb copy retains only in-frame clones and omits some. Of 170,000 or so clones in the sample, around 60% were seen once. CDR1 SGHRS and CDR2 YFSETQ come from the germline V gene. Trimming took off 3 bases at V and 5 bases at J, with 9 bases between the two ends. The CDR3 sequence is 12 residues long. Overall study findings and caveats: In blood and scalp, many expanded lesional clones persisted during tofacitinib.

The chain employs TRBV5-1 and TRBJ2-7; perhaps D is TRBD1 or TRBD2 (5 bases each). The receptor was isolated from a human donor with alopecia areata. This sample comprised CD8+ T cells sorted from blood, obtained at week 24, from a patient treated with tofacitinib. The CDR3: CASSSEGNEQYF. CDR3 bases: TGCGCCAGCAGCTCCGAGGGGAACGAGCAGTACTTC.